This paragraph covers one T cell receptor (beta chain) sequence. Its specificity is unknown. The data belong to a study of T cell responses to AZD1222 COVID-19 vaccine. Study results and limitations: Across the whole spike, CD4 TCRs peaked at regions 160-218 and 743-854. Spike-specific TCR breadth rose after two AZD1222 doses, and depth rose as well. Of the AZD1222 recipients, only six or seven were seropositive at baseline. Donors were mostly white British, more females; clonal diversity possibly underestimated.

The V end lost 7 bases, the J end lost 1 base, and 17 bases lay between the germline ends. In germline, CDR1 is SGHTA, CDR2 FQGNSA. There are 15 residues in the CDR3. Clones were read by immunoSEQ multiplex PCR, and TCRdb kept only the in-frame ones, dropping some. The table shows some 150,000 clones, with 85% to 90% occurring only once. V gene TRBV7-2 combines with J gene TRBJ2-7; TRBD1 might be the D (5 bases). This receptor was identified in an adult who received the AZD1222 COVID-19 vaccine. Specimen: peripheral blood, collected 28 days after the second AZD1222 dose. The DNA for the CDR3 is TGTGCCAGCACCTCAGCCACAGGCACATCCTACGAGCAGTACTTC. It encodes CASTSATGTSYEQYF.